This record covers a single TCR beta chain. Its antigen is not known. It was with 60 Vbeta and 13 Jbeta primers that the PCR ran. The table came from immunoSEQ multiplex PCR; TCRdb's copy has only in-frame clones and leaves some out. This sample has 100,000 to 150,000 clones; approximately 17% occur once, and the top ten carry about 2.6%. The CDR3 is 16 residues long. CDR1 is SGHTA, CDR2 FQGNSA, per germline. V was pared by 4 bases and J by 1 base, with 7 bases of the junction left unmatched. This specimen comes from a study of cytomegalovirus exposure and HLA in healthy donors. Notes on the study in general: As immune exposure information, only CMV serostatus was available. 164 TCR beta chains were listed as cytomegalovirus-associated. By a later analysis, the bulk of CMV-associated TCR beta chains appeared HLA-restricted.

This TCR was sampled from a female donor in good health and CMV-seropositive. The material sequenced was PBMCs. This rearrangement joins TRBV7-2 to TRBJ1-3; 7 bases fit TRBD1. This CDR3 reads CASSSRSGQSGNTIYF. CDR3 nucleotides: TGTGCCAGCAGCTCGAGGTCGGGACAGTCTGGAAACACCATATATTTT. The full variable domain, completed using reference TRBV7-2 and TRBJ1-3, is GAGVSQSPSNKVTEKGKDVELRCDPISGHTALYWYRQSLGQGLEFLIYFQGNSAPDKSGLPSDRFSAERTGGSVSTLTIQRTQQEDSAVYLCASSSRSGQSGNTIYFGEGSWLTVV.